The source of this T cell receptor beta chain is a study of blood T cell repertoires in COVID-19. On the study more broadly: Samples representing acute and convalescent COVID-19 were sourced from the United States, Italy and Spain. T cells, B-cell-depleted T cells, or PBMCs supplied cDNA or gDNA.

While infection was still active, Seattle patients were enrolled and then followed longitudinally. CDR1 is SGDLS and CDR2 is YYNGEE in the germline V gene. There are 15 residues in the CDR3. With 0 bases clipped from V and 3 bases from J, the junction kept 6 bases outside the gene matches. As processed by the authors: Nucleated cell counts were estimated from reference gene primer amplification. This table comes from immunoSEQ multiplex PCR, and its TCRdb copy is limited to in-frame clones, with some not included. Clonal size and the V and J genes are those of that table, whereas D and trimming came from the DNA. The sample contains tens of thousands of clones, about 90% of which appear only once.

The chain links TRBV9 to TRBJ2-7; 7 positions match TRBD1. Sequencing was done on a sample of peripheral blood. This TCR came from a woman of 80 years or more with COVID-19, enrolled during active disease. DNA of the CDR3: TGTGCCAGCAGCGTAGCTGGGACAGTTGACTACGAGCAGTACTTC. This encodes CASSVAGTVDYEQYF.